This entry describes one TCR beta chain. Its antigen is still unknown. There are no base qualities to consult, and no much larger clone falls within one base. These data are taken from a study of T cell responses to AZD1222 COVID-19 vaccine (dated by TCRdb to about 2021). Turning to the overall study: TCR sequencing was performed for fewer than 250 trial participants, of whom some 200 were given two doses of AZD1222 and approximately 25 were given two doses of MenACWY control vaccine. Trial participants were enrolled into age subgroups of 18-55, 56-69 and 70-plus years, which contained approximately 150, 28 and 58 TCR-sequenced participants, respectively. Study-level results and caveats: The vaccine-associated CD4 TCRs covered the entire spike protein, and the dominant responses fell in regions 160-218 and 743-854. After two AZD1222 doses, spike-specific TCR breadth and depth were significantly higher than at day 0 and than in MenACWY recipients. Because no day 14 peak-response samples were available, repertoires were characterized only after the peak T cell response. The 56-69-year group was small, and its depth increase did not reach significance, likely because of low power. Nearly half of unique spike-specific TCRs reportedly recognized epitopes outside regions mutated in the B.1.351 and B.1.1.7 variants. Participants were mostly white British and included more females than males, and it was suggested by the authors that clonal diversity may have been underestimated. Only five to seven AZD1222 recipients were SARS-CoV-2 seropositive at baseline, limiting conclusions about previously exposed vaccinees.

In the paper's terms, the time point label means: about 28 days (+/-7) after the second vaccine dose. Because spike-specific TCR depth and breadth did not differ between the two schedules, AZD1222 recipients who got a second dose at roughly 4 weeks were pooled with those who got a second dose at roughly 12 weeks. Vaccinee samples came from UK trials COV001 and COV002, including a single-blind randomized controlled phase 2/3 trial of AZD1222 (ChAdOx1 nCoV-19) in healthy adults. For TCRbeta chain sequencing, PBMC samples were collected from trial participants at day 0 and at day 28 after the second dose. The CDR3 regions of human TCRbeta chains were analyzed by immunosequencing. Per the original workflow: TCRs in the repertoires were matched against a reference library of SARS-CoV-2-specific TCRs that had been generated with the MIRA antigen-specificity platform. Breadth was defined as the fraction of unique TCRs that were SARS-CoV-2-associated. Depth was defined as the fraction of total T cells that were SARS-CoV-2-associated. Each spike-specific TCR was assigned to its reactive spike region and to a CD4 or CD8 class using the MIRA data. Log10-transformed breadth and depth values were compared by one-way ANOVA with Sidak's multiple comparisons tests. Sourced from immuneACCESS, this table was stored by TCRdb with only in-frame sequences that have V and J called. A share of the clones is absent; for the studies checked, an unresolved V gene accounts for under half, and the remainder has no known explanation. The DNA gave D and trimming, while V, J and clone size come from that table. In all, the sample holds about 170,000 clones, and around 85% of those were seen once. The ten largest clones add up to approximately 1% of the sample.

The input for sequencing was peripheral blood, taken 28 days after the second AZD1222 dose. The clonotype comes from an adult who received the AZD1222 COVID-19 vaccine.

The CDR3 amino acid sequence is: CASSQFPPGDRNTIYF. The DNA is as follows: TGCGCCAGCAGCCAATTCCCCCCGGGGGACCGAAACACCATATATTTT. The sequence links TRBV4-1 to TRBJ1-3, and possibly TRBD1, on 5 matching bases. There are 16 amino acids in the CDR3, from cysteine to phenylalanine inclusive. The read is trimmed to its CDR3 DNA, 48 bases read in frame from base 1. V is shortened by 2 bases, J by 5 bases, and the region joining them spans 16 bases. CDR1 and CDR2 are read off the germline V gene as MGHRA and YSYEKL.